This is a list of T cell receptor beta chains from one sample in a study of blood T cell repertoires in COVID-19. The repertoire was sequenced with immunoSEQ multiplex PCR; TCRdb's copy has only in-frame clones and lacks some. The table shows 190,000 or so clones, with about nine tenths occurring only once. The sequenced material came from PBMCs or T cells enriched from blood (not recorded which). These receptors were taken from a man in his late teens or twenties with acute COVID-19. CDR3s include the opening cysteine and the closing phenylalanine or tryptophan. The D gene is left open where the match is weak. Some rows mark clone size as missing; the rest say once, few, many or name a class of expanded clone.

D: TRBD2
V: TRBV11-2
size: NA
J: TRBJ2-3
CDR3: CASSPWSGTSTDTQYF
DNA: TGTGCCAGCAGCCCCTGGAGCGGGACTTCCACAGATACGCAGTATTTT

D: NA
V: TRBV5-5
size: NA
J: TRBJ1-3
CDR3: CASSSRDTGNTIYF
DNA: TGTGCCAGCAGCTCCAGGGATACTGGAAACACCATATATTTT

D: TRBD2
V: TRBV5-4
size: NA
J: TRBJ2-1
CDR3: CASSPPGSSGRIHNEQFF
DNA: TGTGCCAGCAGCCCTCCCGGGTCTAGCGGGAGAATTCACAATGAGCAGTTCTTC

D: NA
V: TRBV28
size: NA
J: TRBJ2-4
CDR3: CASSLPNTPGIQYF
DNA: TGTGCCAGCAGTTTACCGAACACCCCAGGGATTCAGTACTTC

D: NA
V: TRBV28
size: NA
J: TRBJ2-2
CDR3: CASSPSVTGELFF
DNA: TGTGCCAGCAGTCCGAGTGTCACCGGGGAGCTGTTTTTT

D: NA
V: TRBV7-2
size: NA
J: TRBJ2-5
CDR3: CASSSPQGKETQYF
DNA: TGTGCCAGCAGCTCTCCCCAGGGGAAGGAGACCCAGTACTTC

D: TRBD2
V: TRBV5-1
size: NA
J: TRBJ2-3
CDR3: CASSLVTSGSTDTQYF
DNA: TGCGCCAGCAGCTTGGTGACTAGCGGGAGCACAGATACGCAGTATTTT

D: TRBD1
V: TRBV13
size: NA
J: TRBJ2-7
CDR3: CASSGDRADEQYF
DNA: TGTGCCAGCAGCGGGGACAGGGCCGACGAGCAGTACTTC

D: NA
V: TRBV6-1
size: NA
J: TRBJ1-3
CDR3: CASSEVRFPGNTIYF
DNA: TGTGCCAGCAGTGAAGTCAGATTTCCTGGAAACACCATATATTTT

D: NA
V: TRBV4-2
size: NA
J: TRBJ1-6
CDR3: CASSQGGGRSPLHF
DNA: TGTGCCAGCAGCCAAGGAGGAGGACGCTCACCCCTCCACTTT

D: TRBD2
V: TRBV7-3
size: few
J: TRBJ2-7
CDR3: CASSGEGTNYEQYF
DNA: TGTGCCAGCAGCGGGGAGGGGACTAACTACGAGCAGTACTTC

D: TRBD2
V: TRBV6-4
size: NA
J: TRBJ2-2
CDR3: CASSDSGTSNTGELFF
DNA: TGTGCCAGCAGTGACTCCGGGACTAGTAACACCGGGGAGCTGTTTTTT

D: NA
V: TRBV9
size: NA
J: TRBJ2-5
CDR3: CASSVDGTHQETQYF
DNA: TGTGCCAGCAGCGTAGATGGGACACATCAAGAGACCCAGTACTTC

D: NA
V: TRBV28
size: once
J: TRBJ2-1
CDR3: CASSPSGAYNEQFF
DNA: TGTGCCAGCAGTCCCAGCGGCGCATACAATGAGCAGTTCTTC

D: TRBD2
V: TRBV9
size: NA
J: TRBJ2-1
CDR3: CASSASGIVNEQFF
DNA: TGTGCCAGCAGCGCTAGCGGGATCGTCAATGAGCAGTTCTTC

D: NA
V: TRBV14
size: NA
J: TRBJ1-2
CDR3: CASSQQEVGYTF
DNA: TGTGCCAGCAGCCAGCAGGAGGTTGGCTACACCTTC

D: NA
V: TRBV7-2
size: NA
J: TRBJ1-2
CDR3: CASSLELGRGYTF
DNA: TGTGCCAGCAGCTTAGAGCTGGGCCGGGGCTACACCTTC

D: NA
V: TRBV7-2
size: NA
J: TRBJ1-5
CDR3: CASSLYTGTTSQPQHF
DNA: TGTGCCAGCAGCTTATATACAGGGACTACCTCTCAGCCCCAGCATTTT

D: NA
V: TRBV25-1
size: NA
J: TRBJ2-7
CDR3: CASSESLERTSYEQYF
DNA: TGTGCCAGCAGTGAATCTCTAGAGCGCACCTCCTACGAGCAGTACTTC

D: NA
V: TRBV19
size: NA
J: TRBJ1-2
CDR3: CASSIDPPAGYGYTF
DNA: TGTGCCAGTAGTATAGACCCCCCAGCGGGCTATGGCTACACCTTC

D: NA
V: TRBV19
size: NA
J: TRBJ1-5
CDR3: CASTVALNNQPQHF
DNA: TGTGCCAGCACAGTCGCTCTGAATAATCAGCCCCAGCATTTT

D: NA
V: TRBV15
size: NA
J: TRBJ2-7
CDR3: CATSKYQGGFEDEQYF
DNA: TGTGCCACCAGCAAATATCAAGGGGGTTTTGAGGACGAGCAGTACTTC

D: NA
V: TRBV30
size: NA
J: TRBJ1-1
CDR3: CAWSVLDSSVTEAFF
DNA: TGTGCCTGGAGTGTATTGGACTCATCCGTCACTGAAGCTTTCTTT

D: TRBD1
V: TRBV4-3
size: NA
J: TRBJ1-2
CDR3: CASRDRGEDGYTF
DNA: TGCGCCAGCCGGGACAGGGGGGAGGATGGCTACACCTTC

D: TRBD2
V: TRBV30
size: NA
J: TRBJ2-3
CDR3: CAWSSWTSGTDTQYF
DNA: TGTGCCTGGAGTTCCTGGACTAGCGGCACAGATACGCAGTATTTT

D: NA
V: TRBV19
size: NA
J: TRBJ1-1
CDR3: CASSIFPGDTEAFF
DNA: TGTGCCAGTAGTATCTTCCCCGGGGACACTGAAGCTTTCTTT

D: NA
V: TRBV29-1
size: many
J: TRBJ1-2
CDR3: CSVDGRVSDGYTF
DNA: TGCAGCGTTGACGGCAGGGTGAGCGATGGCTACACCTTC

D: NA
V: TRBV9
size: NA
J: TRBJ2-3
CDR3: CASSVTPGGPTDTQYF
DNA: TGTGCCAGCAGCGTAACCCCCGGAGGTCCCACAGATACGCAGTATTTT

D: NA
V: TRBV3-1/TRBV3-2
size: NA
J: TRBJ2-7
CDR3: CASSQREQVSEQYF
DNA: TGTGCCAGCAGCCAAAGAGAACAGGTCTCGGAGCAGTACTTC

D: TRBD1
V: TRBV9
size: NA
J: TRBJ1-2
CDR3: CASSLRPGQRDYGYTF
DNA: TGTGCCAGCAGCTTACGGCCGGGACAGCGGGACTATGGCTACACCTTC

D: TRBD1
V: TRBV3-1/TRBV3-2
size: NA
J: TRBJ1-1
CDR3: CASSQGVRGETEAFF
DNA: TGTGCCAGCAGCCAAGGTGTCAGGGGGGAAACTGAAGCTTTCTTT

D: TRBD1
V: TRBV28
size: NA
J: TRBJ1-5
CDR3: CASTAIYRGSGSNQPQHF
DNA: TGTGCCAGCACGGCAATATACAGGGGGTCCGGGAGCAATCAGCCCCAGCATTTT

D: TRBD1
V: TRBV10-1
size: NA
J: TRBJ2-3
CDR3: CASSSGGPDTQYF
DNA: TGCGCCAGCAGTTCAGGGGGCCCAGATACGCAGTATTTT

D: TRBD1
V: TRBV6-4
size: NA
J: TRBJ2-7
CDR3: CASSDPRTGVEQYF
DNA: TGTGCCAGCAGTGACCCCAGGACAGGGGTCGAGCAGTACTTC

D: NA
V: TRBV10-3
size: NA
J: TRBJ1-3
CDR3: CASFQGLLSSGNTIYF
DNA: TGTGCCTCCTTCCAGGGTTTGCTGTCCTCTGGAAACACCATATATTTT

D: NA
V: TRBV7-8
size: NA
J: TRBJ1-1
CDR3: CASSLVLGGWTEAFF
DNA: TGTGCCAGCAGCTTAGTGTTGGGGGGGTGGACTGAAGCTTTCTTT

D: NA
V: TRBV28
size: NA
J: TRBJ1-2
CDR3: CASMVGRDYGYTF
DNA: TGTGCCAGCATGGTGGGGAGGGACTATGGCTACACCTTC

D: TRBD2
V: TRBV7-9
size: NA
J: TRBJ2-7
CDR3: CASSLGGGLDYEQYF
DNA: TGTGCCAGCAGCTTAGGCGGGGGATTGGATTACGAGCAGTACTTC

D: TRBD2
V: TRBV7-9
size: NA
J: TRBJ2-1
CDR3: CASSPGQSLAGGPVNEQFF
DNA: TGTGCCAGCAGCCCAGGACAGTCCTTAGCGGGAGGGCCAGTCAATGAGCAGTTCTTC